This is a list of T cell receptor beta chains from one sample in a study of blood T cell repertoires in COVID-19. The method was immunoSEQ multiplex PCR; TCRdb's version includes in-frame clones alone and lacks a portion of them. The table records approximately 170,000 clones, around 83% of them present only once. Input material: peripheral blood. The source of these receptors is a woman in her 70s who had recovered from COVID-19. The conserved cysteine and the conserved F or W are not part of the CDR3 here. Clone size is not always given. Where it is, it says once, few, many or a class for expanded clones.

v_call	clone_size	j_call	cdr3_aa
TRBV2	NA	TRBJ1-4	ASSEGLGEKLF
TRBV19	NA	TRBJ1-2	ASRARGNYGYT
TRBV6-5	NA	TRBJ2-5	ASRKAGNQETQY
TRBV2	many	TRBJ1-5	ASSAQTSNQPQH
TRBV28	NA	TRBJ1-2	AAQTGVADYGYT
TRBV9	once	TRBJ1-1	ASSNGGGRNTEAF
TRBV29-1	NA	TRBJ1-2	SASEGYT
TRBV29-1	NA	TRBJ2-3	SGWGQGDTDTQY
TRBV2	NA	TRBJ2-5	ASRLQTSGGETQY
TRBV5-5	NA	TRBJ1-3	ASSLTGQAGNTIY
TRBV5-1	NA	TRBJ1-1	ASSFPGLNTEAF
TRBV19	once	TRBJ2-7	ASKGQDEQY
TRBV2	NA	TRBJ1-4	ASLGSPTEKLF
TRBV2	NA	TRBJ2-5	ASSPHGASGSETQY
TRBV28	NA	TRBJ2-3	ASSSAHRLAPSTDTQY
TRBV10-3	NA	TRBJ1-2	AISESGHWREHGYT
TRBV6-6	NA	TRBJ1-5	ASNKGGTNQPQH
TRBV14	NA	TRBJ2-1	ASSPQGTSGYNEQF
TRBV5-1	NA	TRBJ2-5	ATAGGPQETQY
TRBV4-1	NA	TRBJ2-3	ASSLKTTSGIQGTQY
TRBV7-8	NA	TRBJ2-2	ASSTMTGGGWTGELF
TRBV28	NA	TRBJ2-5	ASSPRRDLETQY
TRBV25-1	NA	TRBJ2-1	ASTPGGARNEQF
TRBV6-6	NA	TRBJ1-2	ASTPGGAGYGYT
TRBV5-4	NA	TRBJ1-6	ASSSPPTGGHSPLH
TRBV19	NA	TRBJ2-7	ASIGPGGREQY
TRBV18	NA	TRBJ2-1	ASSPGQGVDEQF
TRBV18	once	TRBJ2-1	ASSPRGLVIHEQF
TRBV11-3	NA	TRBJ2-1	ASSPGLWRNEQF
TRBV10-3	NA	TRBJ1-2	AISEPTGEDGYT
TRBV5-1	NA	TRBJ1-3	ASSSPGQRNTIY
TRBV6-5	NA	TRBJ1-5	ASGGYSNQPQH
TRBV4-2	NA	TRBJ1-5	ASSQAGGDNQPQH
TRBV7-6	NA	TRBJ2-7	ASSLRDSAYEQY
TRBV4-1	NA	TRBJ2-2	ASSPLGRGNTGELF
TRBV9	few	TRBJ1-6	ASSVVGANSPLH
TRBV4-1	few	TRBJ1-2	ASSQAPGANYGYT
TRBV28	NA	TRBJ1-2	ASSFSVPRGYT
TRBV5-6	NA	TRBJ2-7	ASSWDRGSYEQY
TRBV7-2	NA	TRBJ1-5	ASSRQSNQPQH
TRBV10-3	NA	TRBJ1-4	AITSGYEKLF
TRBV2	few	TRBJ1-2	ASNLQGAGGYT
TRBV11-3	NA	TRBJ2-2	ASSYRRGELF
TRBV27	NA	TRBJ1-1	ASSSGRRTEAF
TRBV19	NA	TRBJ1-5	ASSIGPRWGRGDQPQH
TRBV29-1	NA	TRBJ1-2	SVAQQGLYGYT
TRBV4-3	NA	TRBJ1-2	ASSQQGSNYGYT
TRBV18	NA	TRBJ1-5	ASSDTGNQPQH
TRBV30	NA	TRBJ1-3	AWRGGDRGFGNTIY
TRBV10-3	once	TRBJ2-5	AIRGGQLQETQY
TRBV4-2	NA	TRBJ2-7	ASSQGVADYEQY
TRBV7-3	NA	TRBJ2-1	ASSLRGTPGQPNEQF
TRBV9	NA	TRBJ2-7	ASSPRLALEQY
TRBV5-4	NA	TRBJ1-1	ASSLSTANTEAF
TRBV19	NA	TRBJ2-1	ASSIARGRDEQF
TRBV18	NA	TRBJ2-1	ASSPTGTAYNEQF
TRBV18	NA	TRBJ2-7	ASSPLRQGAGTYEQY
TRBV19	NA	TRBJ2-7	ASTAPGQTYEQY
TRBV29-1	NA	TRBJ2-1	SARTSRRNEQF